A selection of T cell receptor beta chains follows, all from one sample in a study of a mutant IDH1 vaccine in newly diagnosed glioma. Using immunoSEQ multiplex PCR, the repertoire was profiled, and TCRdb retains in-frame clones only, with some absent. The repertoire consists of tens of thousands of clones, with 82% occurring once and the leading ten covering roughly 3.8%. These receptors have no identified antigens. The sample in question was PBMCs, obtained from a glioma patient whose treatment included an IDH1 peptide vaccine. The receptors derive from a man in his forties with glioma. Some clones in this sample may be carry-over from other donors' samples. CDR3s include the opening cysteine and the closing phenylalanine or tryptophan. The order of the fields is J gene, V gene, D gene, clone size, CDR3 length, CDR3 protein, CDR3 DNA. The D gene is left open where the match is weak. A clone size is listed for some rows: how often the clone was seen (once, few, many), or a class if it is expanded.

J gene: TRBJ1-2
V gene: TRBV5-8
D gene: -
clone size: -
CDR3 length: 17
CDR3 protein: CASSLASGTVPNYGYTF
CDR3 DNA: TGTGCCAGCAGCTTGGCCTCCGGGACGGTACCTAACTATGGCTACACCTTC

J gene: TRBJ2-7
V gene: TRBV7-3
D gene: TRBD2
clone size: -
CDR3 length: 13
CDR3 protein: CASSPSGSYEQYF
CDR3 DNA: TGTGCCAGCAGCCCTAGCGGGAGCTACGAGCAGTACTTC

J gene: TRBJ2-7
V gene: TRBV4-3
D gene: TRBD1
clone size: -
CDR3 length: 16
CDR3 protein: CASSQDLMTGKSEQYF
CDR3 DNA: TGCGCCAGCAGCCAAGATTTAATGACAGGGAAGTCCGAGCAGTACTTC

J gene: TRBJ1-1
V gene: TRBV5-5
D gene: -
clone size: -
CDR3 length: 17
CDR3 protein: CASSLLLLQVLNTEAFF
CDR3 DNA: TGTGCCAGCAGCTTGTTATTATTACAGGTCTTGAACACTGAAGCTTTCTTT

J gene: TRBJ2-5
V gene: TRBV11-2
D gene: -
clone size: -
CDR3 length: 13
CDR3 protein: CASSFHRAETQYF
CDR3 DNA: TGTGCCAGCAGCTTTCACAGGGCAGAGACCCAGTACTTC

J gene: TRBJ1-5
V gene: TRBV5-5
D gene: -
clone size: -
CDR3 length: 13
CDR3 protein: CASSSDYGQPQHF
CDR3 DNA: TGTGCCAGCAGCTCGGACTACGGTCAGCCCCAGCATTTT

J gene: TRBJ2-7
V gene: TRBV5-1
D gene: TRBD1
clone size: -
CDR3 length: 14
CDR3 protein: CASSPTGATYEQYF
CDR3 DNA: TGCGCCAGCAGCCCGACAGGGGCGACCTACGAGCAGTACTTC

J gene: TRBJ2-7
V gene: TRBV14
D gene: -
clone size: once
CDR3 length: 16
CDR3 protein: CASSPPSLLSPYEQYF
CDR3 DNA: TGTGCCAGCAGTCCCCCTAGTCTCCTGAGTCCCTACGAGCAGTACTTC

J gene: TRBJ1-2
V gene: TRBV19
D gene: -
clone size: -
CDR3 length: 14
CDR3 protein: CASSIFARTGGYTF
CDR3 DNA: TGTGCCAGTAGTATCTTCGCTAGGACGGGAGGCTACACCTTC

J gene: TRBJ1-2
V gene: TRBV10-3
D gene: TRBD1
clone size: -
CDR3 length: 15
CDR3 protein: CAISGPGQGNYGYTF
CDR3 DNA: TGTGCCATCAGTGGTCCGGGACAGGGGAACTATGGCTACACCTTC

J gene: TRBJ1-2
V gene: TRBV6-1
D gene: -
clone size: -
CDR3 length: 17
CDR3 protein: CASSARRGRPLDYGYTF
CDR3 DNA: TGTGCCAGCAGTGCCCGGAGAGGTCGCCCATTAGACTATGGCTACACCTTC

J gene: TRBJ2-5
V gene: TRBV5-1
D gene: TRBD2
clone size: -
CDR3 length: 16
CDR3 protein: CASRLGTSGDQETQYF
CDR3 DNA: TGCGCCAGCAGGCTGGGGACTAGCGGAGACCAAGAGACCCAGTACTTC

J gene: TRBJ2-1
V gene: TRBV7-2
D gene: TRBD2
clone size: -
CDR3 length: 16
CDR3 protein: CASSSTRGSSYNEQFF
CDR3 DNA: TGTGCCAGCAGCTCCACGCGGGGGAGCTCCTACAATGAGCAGTTCTTC

J gene: TRBJ2-1
V gene: TRBV11-2
D gene: TRBD2
clone size: few
CDR3 length: 18
CDR3 protein: CASSLGPGTSGGANEQFF
CDR3 DNA: TGTGCCAGCAGCTTAGGCCCCGGGACTAGCGGGGGGGCCAATGAGCAGTTCTTC

J gene: TRBJ1-4
V gene: TRBV4-2
D gene: TRBD1
clone size: -
CDR3 length: 15
CDR3 protein: CASSPSDRGVEKLFF
CDR3 DNA: TGTGCCAGCAGCCCGTCGGACAGGGGAGTTGAAAAACTGTTTTTT

J gene: TRBJ2-7
V gene: TRBV5-1
D gene: -
clone size: -
CDR3 length: 13
CDR3 protein: CASSLIGAYEQYF
CDR3 DNA: TGCGCCAGCAGCTTGATAGGGGCCTACGAGCAGTACTTC

J gene: TRBJ2-7
V gene: TRBV5-1
D gene: -
clone size: -
CDR3 length: 15
CDR3 protein: CASGPTPGQSYEQYF
CDR3 DNA: TGCGCCAGCGGCCCTACGCCGGGACAAAGTTACGAGCAGTACTTC

J gene: TRBJ2-1
V gene: TRBV29-1
D gene: TRBD1
clone size: -
CDR3 length: 12
CDR3 protein: CSGGQGGHEQFF
CDR3 DNA: TGCAGCGGAGGACAGGGCGGGCATGAGCAGTTCTTC